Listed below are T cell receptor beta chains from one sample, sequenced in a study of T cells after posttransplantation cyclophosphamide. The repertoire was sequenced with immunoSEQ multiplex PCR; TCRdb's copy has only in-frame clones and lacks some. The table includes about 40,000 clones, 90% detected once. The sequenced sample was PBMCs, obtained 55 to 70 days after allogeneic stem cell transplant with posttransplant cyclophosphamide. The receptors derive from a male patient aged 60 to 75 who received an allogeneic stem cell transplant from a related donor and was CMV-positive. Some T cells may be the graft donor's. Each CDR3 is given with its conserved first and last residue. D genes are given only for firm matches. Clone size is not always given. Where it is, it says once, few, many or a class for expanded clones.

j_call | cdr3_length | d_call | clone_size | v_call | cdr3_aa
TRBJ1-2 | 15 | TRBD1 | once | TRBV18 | CASSPSTGGLYGYTF
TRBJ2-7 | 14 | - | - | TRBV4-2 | CASSHETVSYEQYF
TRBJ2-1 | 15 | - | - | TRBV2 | CASSSQGGLGNEQFF
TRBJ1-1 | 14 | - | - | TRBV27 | CASRTGGGRTEAFF
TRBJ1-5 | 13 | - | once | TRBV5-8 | CASSSWSGEPQHF
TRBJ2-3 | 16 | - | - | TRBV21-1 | CASRGLAGGFTDTQYF
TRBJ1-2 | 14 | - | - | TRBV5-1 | CASSLERGPKGYTF
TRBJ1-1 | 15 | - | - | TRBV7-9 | CASSLANSGASEAFF
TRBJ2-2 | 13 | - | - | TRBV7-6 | CASSPGGAGELFF
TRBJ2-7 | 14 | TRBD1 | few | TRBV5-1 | CASSFNRGPYEQYF
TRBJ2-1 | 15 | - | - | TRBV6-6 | CASSFQGGGYNEQFF
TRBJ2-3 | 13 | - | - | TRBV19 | CASSRVGVDTQYF
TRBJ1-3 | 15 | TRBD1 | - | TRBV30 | CAWSRYRGRGNTIYF
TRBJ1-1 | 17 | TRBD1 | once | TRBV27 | CASSFSLRQGAWTEAFF
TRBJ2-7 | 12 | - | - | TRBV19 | CASSKDSHEQYF
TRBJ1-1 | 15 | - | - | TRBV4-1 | CASARQAPMNTEAFF
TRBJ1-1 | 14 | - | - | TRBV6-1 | CASSGTGVDTEAFF
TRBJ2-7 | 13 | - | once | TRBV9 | CASSDPDSYEQYF
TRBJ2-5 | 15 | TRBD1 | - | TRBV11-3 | CASSERDSSEETQYF
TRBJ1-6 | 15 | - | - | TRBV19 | CASSIGQTYNSPLHF
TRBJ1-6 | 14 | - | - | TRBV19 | CASRTELDNSPLHF
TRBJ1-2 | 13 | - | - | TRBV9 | CASSPTGGYGYTF
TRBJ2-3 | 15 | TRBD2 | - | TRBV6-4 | CASSDLAGSLDTQYF
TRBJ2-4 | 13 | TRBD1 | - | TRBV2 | CASSLDRENIQYF
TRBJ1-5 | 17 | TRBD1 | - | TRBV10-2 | CASRAGQGPYSNQPQHF
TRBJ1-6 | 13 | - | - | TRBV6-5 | CASNYEYNSPLHF
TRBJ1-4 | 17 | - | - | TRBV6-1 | CASSEEGRGATNEKLFF
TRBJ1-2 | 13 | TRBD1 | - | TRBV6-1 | CASRVGQGAGYTF
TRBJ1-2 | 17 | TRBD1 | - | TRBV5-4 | CASTPIQDRGLDGGYTF
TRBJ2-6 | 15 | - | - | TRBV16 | CASSQEVSGANVLTF
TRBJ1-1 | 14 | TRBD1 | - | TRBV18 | CASSPRPGGTEAFF
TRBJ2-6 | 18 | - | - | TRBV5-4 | CASSPEGRDVSGANVLTF
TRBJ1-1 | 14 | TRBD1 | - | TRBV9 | CASSTRTGVGEAFF
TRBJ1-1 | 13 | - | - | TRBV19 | CASRGRGNTEAFF
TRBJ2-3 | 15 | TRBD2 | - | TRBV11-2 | CASSSLAGGGDTQYF
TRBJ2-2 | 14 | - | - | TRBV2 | CASRVRDNSGELFF
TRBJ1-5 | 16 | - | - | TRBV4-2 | CASSQIERSAGQPQHF
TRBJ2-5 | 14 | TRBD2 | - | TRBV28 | CASSLPGGEETQYF
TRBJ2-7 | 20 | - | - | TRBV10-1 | CASRNSTVDRGASRPYEQYF
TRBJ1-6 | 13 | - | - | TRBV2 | CASSGTVNSPLHF
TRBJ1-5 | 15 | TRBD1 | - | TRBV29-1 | CSVRDRGQGNQPQHF
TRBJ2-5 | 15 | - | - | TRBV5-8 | CASCPGLTYQETQYF
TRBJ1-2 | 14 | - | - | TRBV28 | CASSALPVSRGYTF
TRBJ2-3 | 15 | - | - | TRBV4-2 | CASSQEWLGPDTQYF
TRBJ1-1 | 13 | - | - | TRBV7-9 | CASSLAIGAEAFF
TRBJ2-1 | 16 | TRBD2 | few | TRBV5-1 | CASSVDRTSFPNEQFF
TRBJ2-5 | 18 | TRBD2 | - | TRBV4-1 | CASSQITSGGAGQETQYF
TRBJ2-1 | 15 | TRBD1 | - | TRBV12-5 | CASGLGTGAHNEQFF
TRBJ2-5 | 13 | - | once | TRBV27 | CASSLEGGETQYF
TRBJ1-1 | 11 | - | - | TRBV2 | CASSPQSEAFF
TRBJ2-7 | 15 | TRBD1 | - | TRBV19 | CASSIEYRQGREQYF
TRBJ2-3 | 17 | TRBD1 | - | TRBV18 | CASSPIRGTGGTDTQYF
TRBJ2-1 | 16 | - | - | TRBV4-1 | CASSHYAGSSYNEQFF
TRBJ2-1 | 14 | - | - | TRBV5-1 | CASSLAQGGTEQFF
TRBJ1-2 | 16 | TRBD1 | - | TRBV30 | CAWSKIPGQQQNGYTF
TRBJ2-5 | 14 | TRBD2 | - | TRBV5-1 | CASSRGGLGETQYF